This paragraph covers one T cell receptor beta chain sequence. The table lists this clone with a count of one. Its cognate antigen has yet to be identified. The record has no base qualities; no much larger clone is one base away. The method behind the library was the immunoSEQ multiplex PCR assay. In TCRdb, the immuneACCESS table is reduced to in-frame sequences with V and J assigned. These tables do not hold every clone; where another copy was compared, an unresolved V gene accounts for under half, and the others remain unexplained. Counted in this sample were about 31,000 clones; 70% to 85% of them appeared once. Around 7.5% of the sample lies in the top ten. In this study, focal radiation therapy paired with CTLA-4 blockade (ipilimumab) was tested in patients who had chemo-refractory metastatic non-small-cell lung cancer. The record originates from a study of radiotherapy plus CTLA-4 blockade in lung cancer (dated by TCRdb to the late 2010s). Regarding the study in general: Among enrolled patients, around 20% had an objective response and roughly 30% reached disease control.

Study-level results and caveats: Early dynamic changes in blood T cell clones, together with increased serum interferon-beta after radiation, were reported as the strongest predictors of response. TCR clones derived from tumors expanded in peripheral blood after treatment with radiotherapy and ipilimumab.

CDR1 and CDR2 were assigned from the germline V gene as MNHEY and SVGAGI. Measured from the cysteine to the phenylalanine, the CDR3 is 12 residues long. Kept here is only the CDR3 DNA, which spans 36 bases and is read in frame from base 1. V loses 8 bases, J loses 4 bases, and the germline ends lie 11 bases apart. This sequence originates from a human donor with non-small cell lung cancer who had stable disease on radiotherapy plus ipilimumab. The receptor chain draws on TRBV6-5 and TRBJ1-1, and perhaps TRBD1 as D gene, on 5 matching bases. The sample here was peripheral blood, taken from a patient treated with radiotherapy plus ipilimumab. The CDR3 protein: CASRGGSTEAFF. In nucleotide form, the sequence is TGTGCCAGCCGGGGGGGGAGCACTGAAGCTTTCTTT.